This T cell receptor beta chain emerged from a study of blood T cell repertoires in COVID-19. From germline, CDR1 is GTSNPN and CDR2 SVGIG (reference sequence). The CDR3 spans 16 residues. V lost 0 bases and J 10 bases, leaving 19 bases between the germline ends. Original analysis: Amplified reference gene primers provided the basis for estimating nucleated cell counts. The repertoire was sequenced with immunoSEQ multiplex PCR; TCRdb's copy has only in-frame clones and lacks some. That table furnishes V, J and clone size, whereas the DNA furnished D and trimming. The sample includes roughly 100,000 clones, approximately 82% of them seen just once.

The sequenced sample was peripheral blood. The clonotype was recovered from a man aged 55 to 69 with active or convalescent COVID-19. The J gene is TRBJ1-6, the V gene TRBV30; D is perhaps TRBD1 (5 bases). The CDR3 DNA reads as TGTGCCTGGAGTGTACCCTCCAGGGTTCGGGGGTCACCCCTCCACTTT. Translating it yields CAWSVPSRVRGSPLHF.